The clone carrying this T cell receptor (beta chain) was observed many times. Its antigen is as yet unknown. This CDR3 is 14 amino acids long. V dropped 0 bases and J dropped 8 bases, with 13 bases sitting between them. Germline V CDR1 and CDR2: MNHNS, SASEGT. Tregs were sorted as CD4+CD25+CD127-/low cells. Study results and caveats: Tumor Treg TCRs overlapped most with tumor naive CD4+ cells.

After constant-region reverse-primer amplification, full-length variable regions underwent semi-nested PCR with Nested Universal Primer A. TCRdb reprocessed the 5' RACE reads via MiXCR and lists one record per CDR3 protein. The table shows about 57,000 distinct CDR3 sequences, with less than 30% occurring only once. The material sequenced was tumor-infiltrating Tregs sorted from the breast tumor. The sequence derives from a female donor with breast cancer. The chain is built from TRBV6-1 and TRBJ1-2; D gene ambiguous. The CDR3: CASSEANADRGYTF. DNA for the CDR3: TGTGCCAGCAGTGAAGCGAATGCGGATCGGGGCTACACCTTC.